Presented here are 15 T cell receptor beta chains from one specimen sequenced in a study of T cell repertoires in cytomegalovirus infection. TCRdb independently ran MiXCR on the reads; one entry per CDR3 protein. This sample yields under 850,000 distinct CDR3 sequences, of which approximately 34% are seen a single time; under 3% belongs to the top ten. The material sequenced was PBMCs. Source of these receptors: a human donor in good health (CMV status not recorded). Some clones in this sample may be carry-over from other donors' samples.

CDR3: CASSPTGIAEAFF. Here the CDR3 DNA reads TGTGCCAGCAGTCCCACAGGGATTGCTGAAGCTTTCTTT. V is TRBV6-6 and J is TRBJ1-1; a weak D match, TRBD1 (6 bases). Germline CDR1 MNHNY, CDR2 SVGAGI (reference sequence). CDR3 size: 13 residues. V lost 5 bases and J lost 6, with 13 bases in between.

This chain uses TRBV7-2 with TRBJ2-3, with TRBD1 matching over 7 bases. This CDR3 has 16 residues. CDR1 is SGHTA, CDR2 FQGNSA, per germline. V was clipped by 4 bases and J by 2 bases; unmatched bases: 9. CDR3 in DNA: TGTGCCAGCAGCTCCAGACCGGGACAGACCACAGATACGCAGTATTTT. Its protein is CASSSRPGQTTDTQYF.

The gene calls are TRBV19 and TRBJ2-3, with D perhaps TRBD2 (5 bases). Germline CDR1 is LNHDA and CDR2 is SQIVND (reference sequence). Trimming left V 5 bases short and J 0 bases short, with 15 bases between. This CDR3 is built from 16 residues. The CDR3 region has the DNA TGTGCCAGTAGTTCTCGGGGAGTACAGAGCACAGATACGCAGTATTTT. It encodes CASSSRGVQSTDTQYF.

Only one count was recorded for this clonotype. At one boundary the junction diverges from the germline segment, which might be a read error. This chain uses TRBV7-6 with TRBJ2-7; no definite D call. This CDR3 is 17 amino acids long. CDR1 and CDR2 from the germline V gene are SGHVS and FNYEAQ. In nucleotides, the CDR3 is TGTGCCAGCAGCTTACCTGTTTTGGCCAAAAGCTCCTACGAGAAGTACTTC. Its protein is CASSLPVLAKSSYEKYF.

The chain employs TRBV5-1 and TRBJ1-2; the D is unclear. With 4 bases removed from V and 8 bases from J, the gap between germline ends came to 21 bases. Germline loops: CDR1 SGHRS, CDR2 YFSETQ. The CDR3 has 15 amino acids. CDR3 nucleotides: TGCGCCAGCAGCGGAAAAGGGTCGGGGTTAGGAGGCTACACCTTC. This codes for CASSGKGSGLGGYTF.

The gene calls are TRBV14 and TRBJ1-4, with unresolved D. CDR1 is SGHDN and CDR2 is FVKESK in the germline V gene. This CDR3 is built from 13 residues. The V end was cut by 0 bases, the J end by 7 bases, with 6 bases between. CDR3 sequence reads: CASSQELREKLFF. DNA of the CDR3: TGTGCCAGCAGCCAAGAACTCCGTGAAAAACTGTTTTTT. Combining the CDR3 with reference TRBV14 and TRBJ1-4 gives the whole variable domain EAGVTQFPSHSVIEKGQTVTLRCDPISGHDNLYWYRRVMGKEIKFLLHFVKESKQDESGMPNNRFLAERTGGTYSTLKVQPAELEDSGVYFCASSQELREKLFFGSGTQLSVL.

This clonotype came up many times. The chain carries TRBV7-2 and TRBJ1-1; D remains unclear. Germline V gene sequence: CDR1 SGHTA, CDR2 FQGNSA. V was trimmed by 2 bases and J by 1 base, leaving 11 bases between them. The CDR3 consists of 15 residues. CDR3 protein: CASSLRVPANTEAFF. DNA for the CDR3: TGTGCCAGCAGCTTACGGGTCCCAGCGAACACTGAAGCTTTCTTT.

This chain connects TRBV28 to TRBJ1-5; D may be TRBD1 (6 bases). The CDR3 spans 14 residues. V was cut by 3 bases and J by 7 bases, with 13 bases left in between. Germline CDR1 MDHEN, CDR2 SYDVKM. The DNA of the CDR3 is TGTGCCAGCAGTTTTTGGGCAGGGGACCAGCCCCAGCATTTT. This encodes CASSFWAGDQPQHF.

This clonotype came up a few times. The chain combines TRBV5-4 with TRBJ2-7, with D perhaps TRBD1 (5 bases). The CDR3 extends over 13 amino acids. The germline gives CDR1 SGHNT, CDR2 YYREEE (reference sequence). The V end was cut by 4 bases, the J end by 6 bases, with 14 bases between. As DNA, the CDR3 is TGTGCCAGCAGCCCCCTCGGAAGGGGCGAGCAGTACTTC. Encoded protein: CASSPLGRGEQYF.

As for this clonotype: One end of the junction fails to match germline, which may point to a read error. V and J are TRBV7-3 and TRBJ2-3; TRBD2 aligns across 9 bases. CDR3 length equals 13 residues. The germline V gene has CDR1 SGHTA and CDR2 FQGTGA. The CDR3 reads CSSSGGSTDTQYF. In nucleotides, the CDR3 is TGTTCCAGCAGCGGGGGGAGCACAGATACGCAGTATTTT.

This clonotype was seen a handful of times. This rearrangement joins TRBV19 to TRBJ1-5, with TRBD1 as a possible D gene (5 bases). Germline CDR1 LNHDA, CDR2 SQIVND (reference sequence). Trimming removed 3 bases from V and 2 bases from J, with 23 bases in between. The CDR3 spans 19 residues. The CDR3 region is CASSIKTVINPAGNQPQHF. The CDR3 nucleotides read TGTGCCAGTAGTATTAAGACAGTAATTAACCCCGCGGGCAATCAGCCCCAGCATTTT.

This clonotype was counted between two and nine times. V is TRBV20-1 and J is TRBJ2-3; perhaps TRBD2 as D (8 bases). In germline, CDR1 is DFQATT, CDR2 SNEGSKA (reference sequence). With 6 bases removed from V and 4 bases from J, the gap between germline ends came to 17 bases. This CDR3 region has 14 residues. This CDR3 reads CSATGTRIPDTQYF. DNA of the CDR3: TGCAGTGCGACAGGGACTAGGATACCAGATACGCAGTATTTT.

A few counts support this clonotype. The V gene is TRBV5-6, the J gene TRBJ1-1; D gene uncertain. V gave up 6 bases and J gave up 9 bases, with 18 bases separating them. The germline CDR1 and CDR2 sequences are SGHDT and YYEEEE. The CDR3 totals 13 residues. The CDR3 sequence: CASTLEPGLQAFF. The CDR3 DNA follows: TGTGCCAGCACTCTAGAACCGGGTCTTCAAGCTTTCTTT.

This clonotype occurred a few times. The V gene is TRBV28, the J gene TRBJ1-2; TRBD1 is a possible D gene (6 bases). The CDR3 has 16 amino acids. Germline CDR1 MDHEN, CDR2 SYDVKM. Trimming took 8 bases from V and 4 from J, leaving 23 bases between them. CDR3 coding DNA: TGTGCCAGCGGCCTCACCGGGACAAAGTTGGGCTATGGCTACACCTTC. Residues: CASGLTGTKLGYGYTF.

The chain has TRBV28 and TRBJ2-6; D is ambiguous. Germline loops: CDR1 MDHEN, CDR2 SYDVKM. The CDR3 is made up of 14 amino acids. With 6 bases removed from V and 2 bases from J, the gap between germline ends came to 8 bases. In DNA form, the CDR3 reads TGTGCCAGCAGACATAAAGCTGGGGCCAACGTCCTGACTTTC. As protein: CASRHKAGANVLTF.